This TCR beta chain was obtained from a study of T cell responses to AZD1222 COVID-19 vaccine. Points from the study as a whole: Reportedly, nearly half the spike-specific TCRs target unmutated variant regions.

A remark on this clone: Its antigen is undetermined.

The V end was cut by 4 bases, the J end by 0 bases, with 10 bases between. This CDR3 contains 16 residues. Looked up from germline, CDR1 is MGHRA and CDR2 is YSYEKL. Clones were sequenced by immunoSEQ multiplex PCR, and TCRdb holds only the in-frame ones, with some missing. The table includes 90,000 to 150,000 clones, roughly 86% detected once. The TCR sequence derives from an adult who received the AZD1222 COVID-19 vaccine. The chain carries TRBV4-1 and TRBJ2-6; D remains unclear. This specimen consisted of peripheral blood, obtained 28 days after the second AZD1222 dose. CDR3 sequence: CASSPIQNSGANVLTF. CDR3 in DNA: TGCGCCAGCAGCCCGATACAGAACTCTGGGGCCAACGTCCTGACTTTC.